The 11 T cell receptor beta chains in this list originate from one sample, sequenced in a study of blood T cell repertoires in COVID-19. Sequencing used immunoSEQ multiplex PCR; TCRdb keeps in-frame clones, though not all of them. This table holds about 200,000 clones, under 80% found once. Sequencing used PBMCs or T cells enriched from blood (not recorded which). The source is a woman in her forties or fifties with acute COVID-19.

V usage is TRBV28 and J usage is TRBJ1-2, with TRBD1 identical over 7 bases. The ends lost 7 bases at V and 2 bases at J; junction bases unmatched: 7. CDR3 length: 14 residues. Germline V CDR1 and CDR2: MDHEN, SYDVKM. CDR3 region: CASTLGGANYGYTF. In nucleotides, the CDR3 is TGTGCCAGCACCTTAGGGGGCGCAAACTATGGCTACACCTTC.

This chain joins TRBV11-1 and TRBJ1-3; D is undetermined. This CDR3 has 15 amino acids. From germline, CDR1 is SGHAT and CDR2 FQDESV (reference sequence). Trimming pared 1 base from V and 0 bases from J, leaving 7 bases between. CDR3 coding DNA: TGTGCCAGCAGCTTAGACGGTAACTCTGGAAACACCATATATTTT. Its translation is CASSLDGNSGNTIYF. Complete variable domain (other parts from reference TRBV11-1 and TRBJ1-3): EAEVAQSPRYKITEKSQAVAFWCDPISGHATLYWYRQILGQGPELLVQFQDESVVDDSQLPKDRFSAERLKGVDSTLKIQPAELGDSAMYLCASSLDGNSGNTIYFGEGSWLTVV.

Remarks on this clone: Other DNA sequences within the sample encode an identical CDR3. CDR3 residues: CASSQYGETQYF. In nucleotides, the CDR3 is TGTGCCAGCAGCCAATACGGAGAGACCCAGTACTTC. The V and J genes are TRBV3-1 (or the pseudogene TRBV3-2) and TRBJ2-5; no reliable D call. V was shortened by 2 bases and J by 4 bases, with 5 bases between the two germline ends. CDR3 length equals 12 residues. Germline V CDR1 and CDR2: LGHDT, YNNKEL (reference sequence).

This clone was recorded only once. The CDR3 coding sequence is TGTGCCAGCAGCTTGGACAGGGATTTTCCCCAGCATTTT. The encoded protein is CASSLDRDFPQHF. J is TRBJ1-5 and V is TRBV5-5; D perhaps matches TRBD1 (6 bases). Germline lookup yields CDR1 SGHKS and CDR2 YYEKEE (reference sequence). V was cut by 0 bases and J by 10 bases, with 11 bases left in between. The CDR3 sequence is 13 residues long.

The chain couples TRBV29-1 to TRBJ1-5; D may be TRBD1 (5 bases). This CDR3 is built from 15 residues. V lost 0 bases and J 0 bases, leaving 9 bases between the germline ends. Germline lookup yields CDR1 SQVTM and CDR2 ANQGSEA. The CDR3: CSVEDGGNSNQPQHF. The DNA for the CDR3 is TGCAGCGTTGAAGACGGGGGTAATAGCAATCAGCCCCAGCATTTT. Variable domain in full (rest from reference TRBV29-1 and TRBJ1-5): SAVISQKPSRDICQRGTSLTIQCQVDSQVTMMFWYRQQPGQSLTLIATANQGSEATYESGFVIDKFPISRPNLTFSTLTVSNMSPEDSSIYLCSVEDGGNSNQPQHFGDGTRLSIL.

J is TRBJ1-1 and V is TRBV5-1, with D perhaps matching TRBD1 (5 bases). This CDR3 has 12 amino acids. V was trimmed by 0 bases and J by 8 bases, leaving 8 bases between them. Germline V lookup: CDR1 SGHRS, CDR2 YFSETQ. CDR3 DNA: TGCGCCAGCAGCTTGGATGCAGGGGAAGCTTTCTTT. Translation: CASSLDAGEAFF.

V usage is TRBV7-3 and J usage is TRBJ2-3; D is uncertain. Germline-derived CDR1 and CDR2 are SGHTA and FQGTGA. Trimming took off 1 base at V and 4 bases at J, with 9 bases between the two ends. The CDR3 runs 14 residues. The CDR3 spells CASSLMPGPDTQYF. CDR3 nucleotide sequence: TGTGCCAGCAGCTTAATGCCAGGCCCAGATACGCAGTATTTT.

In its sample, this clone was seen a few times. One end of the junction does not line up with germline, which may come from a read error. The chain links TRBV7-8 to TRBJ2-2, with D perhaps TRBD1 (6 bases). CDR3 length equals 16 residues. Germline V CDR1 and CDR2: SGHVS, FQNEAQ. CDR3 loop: CASSLGQRTNTGELFF. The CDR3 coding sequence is TGTGCCAGCAGTTTAGGACAGCGCACGAACACCGGGGAGCTGTTTTTT. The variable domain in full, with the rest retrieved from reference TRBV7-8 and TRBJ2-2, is GAGVSQSPRYKVAKRGQDVALRCDPISGHVSLFWYQQALGQGPEFLTYFQNEAQLDKSGLPSDRFFAERPEGSVSTLKIQRTQQEDSAVYLCASSLGQRTNTGELFFGEGSRLTVL.

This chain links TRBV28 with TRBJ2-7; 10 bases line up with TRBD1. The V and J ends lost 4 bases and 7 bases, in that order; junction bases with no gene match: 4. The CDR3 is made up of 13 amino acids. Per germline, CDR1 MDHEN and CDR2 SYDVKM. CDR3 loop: CASSSPGQGEQYV. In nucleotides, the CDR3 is TGTGCCAGCAGTTCACCGGGACAGGGGGAGCAGTACGTC.

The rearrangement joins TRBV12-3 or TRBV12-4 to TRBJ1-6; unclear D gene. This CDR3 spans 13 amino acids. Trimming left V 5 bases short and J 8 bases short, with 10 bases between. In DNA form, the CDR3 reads TGTGCCAGCAGTACCGGGATTCATTCACCCCTCCACTTT. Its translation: CASSTGIHSPLHF.

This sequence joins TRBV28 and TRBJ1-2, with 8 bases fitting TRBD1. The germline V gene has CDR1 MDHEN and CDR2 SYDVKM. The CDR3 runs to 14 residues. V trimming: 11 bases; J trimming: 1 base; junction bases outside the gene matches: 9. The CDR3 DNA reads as TGTGCCCGCCCCCAGGGGGCACTTAACTATGGCTACACCTTC. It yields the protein CARPQGALNYGYTF.